This TCR beta chain was sequenced in a study of blood T cell repertoires in COVID-19. The CDR3 is made up of 14 amino acids. Looked up from germline, CDR1 is LGHDT and CDR2 is YNNKEL (reference sequence). The V and J ends lost 6 bases and 7 bases respectively, with 13 bases between them. The data were produced by immunoSEQ multiplex PCR, yet TCRdb's version contains in-frame clones alone and is incomplete. The data show around 170,000 clones, 80% to 90% seen once. The source material was peripheral blood. The receptor was derived from a man aged 25-45 years with active or convalescent COVID-19. The chain links TRBV3-1 (or the pseudogene TRBV3-2) to TRBJ1-6, with D perhaps TRBD1 (6 bases). CDR3 sequence reads: CASRIKGVNSPLHF. The CDR3, as DNA: TGTGCCAGCAGGATAAAGGGGGTAAATTCACCCCTCCACTTT.